One T cell receptor beta chain is described in this entry. The study excluded patients with uncontrolled infection, other autoimmune disease, pregnancy or lactation. Germline assignment: CDR1 GTSNPN and CDR2 SVGIG (reference sequence). With V trimmed by 2 bases and J by 3 bases, 9 bases remained unmatched. The CDR3 totals 16 residues. The sample originates from a study of T cells in Graves' hyperthyroidism and ophthalmopathy. RNA transcripts served as the template for amplifying TCR beta CDR3 regions. The HTBI primer set was used in a first-round RT-PCR of the TCR CDR3. From the multiplex PCR reads, TCRdb called clonotypes with MiXCR, one entry per CDR3 protein. The sample yields a few hundred thousand distinct CDR3 sequences, around 16% seen once.

The specimen was blood. V and J are TRBV30 and TRBJ1-3, with 8 bases matching TRBD1. This sequence was found in a woman aged 18-29 years with Graves' hyperthyroidism that later progressed to Graves' ophthalmopathy. CDR3 loop: CAWSRLQGEFGNTIYF. The CDR3 bases are TGTGCCTGGAGTCGGCTACAGGGGGAGTTTGGAAACACCATATATTTT.